Each of the 2 T cell receptor beta chains below was sequenced from the same sample in a study of shared clonotypes between healthy human individuals (dated by TCRdb to the early 2020s). The method was the immunoSEQ multiplex PCR assay. TCRdb mirrors the immuneACCESS table, restricted to in-frame sequences. Some clones are absent from its copies; in checked studies, under half trace to an unresolved V gene, and the reason for the others is unknown. The sample has roughly 680,000 clones on record, over 55% of them singletons. Under 2% of the sample lies in the top ten. Sequences were obtained from memory CD4+ T cells sorted from blood. Per the publication, the cell subset or site label means: CD45RA-negative fraction. All receptors derive from a woman in her twenties or thirties in good health.

This clone has only a few counts. The chain carries TRBV5-1 and TRBJ1-4, with a tentative D call TRBD1 (5 bases). Trimming took 1 base from V and 6 from J, leaving 13 bases between them. Germline values: CDR1 SGHRS, CDR2 YFSETQ. CDR3 length: 15 residues. Here the CDR3 reads CASSLRPGGDEKLFF. The CDR3 DNA sequence: TGCGCCAGCAGCTTGCGACCCGGGGGGGATGAAAAACTGTTTTTT. The complete variable domain, with remaining parts taken from reference TRBV5-1 and TRBJ1-4, reads KAGVTQTPRYLIKTRGQQVTLSCSPISGHRSVSWYQQTPGQGLQFLFEYFSETQRNKGNFPGRFSGRQFSNSRSEMNVSTLELGDSALYLCASSLRPGGDEKLFFGSGTQLSVL.

V is TRBV9 and J is TRBJ1-5, with TRBD1 as a possible D gene (6 bases). Germline CDR1 reads SGDLS; CDR2 reads YYNGEE. Trimming shortened V by 1 base and J by 3 bases, and 11 bases separated the two germline ends. The CDR3 is 15 residues long. The CDR3 protein is CASSVMDSVNQPQHF. CDR3 DNA sequence: TGTGCCAGCAGCGTAATGGACAGTGTCAATCAGCCCCAGCATTTT.